A selection of T cell receptor beta chains follows, all from one sample in a study of T cell repertoires in cytomegalovirus infection. No cognate antigen is known for these TCRs. TCRdb re-analysed the reads in MiXCR, keeping a single row per CDR3 protein. The sample has fewer than 950,000 distinct CDR3 sequences, less than 35% seen once. Source: cultured CD8+ T cells from PBMCs, taken from culture after CMV antigen stimulation. All receptors come from a human donor in good health (CMV status not recorded). Some clones in this sample may be carry-over from other donors' samples. Both conserved end residues are part of each CDR3. A D gene is named only where the DNA matches it firmly. Clone size is given for some rows only: seen once, a few or many times, or a class if the clone is expanded.

>TRBV7-9|TRBJ1-1|-|-
TGTGCCAGCAGCTTAGCGGGGCCGACGCTAGGCGCTGAAGCTTTCTTT
CASSLAGPTLGAEAFF
>TRBV19|TRBJ2-2|few|TRBD1
TGTGCCAGTAGCCCACAGGGGGCGGGCACCGGGGAGCTGTTTTTT
CASSPQGAGTGELFF
>TRBV2|TRBJ1-5|few|-
TGTGCCAGCAGCACGGAGTGGGGCAATCAGCCCCAGCATTTT
CASSTEWGNQPQHF
>TRBV7-2|TRBJ2-5|-|TRBD2
TGTGCCAGCAGCTACATTAGCGGGAAAGAGACCCAGTACTTC
CASSYISGKETQYF
>TRBV29-1|TRBJ1-1|-|-
TGCAGCGTTCGACGCCAGGGCACTGAAGCTTTCTTT
CSVRRQGTEAFF
>TRBV12-3/TRBV12-4|TRBJ2-5|many|-
TGTGCCAGCAGTTCGACGGGACTAGAGACCCAGTACTTC
CASSSTGLETQYF
>TRBV11-2|TRBJ2-7|-|-
TGTGCCAGCAGCTCCCAGACCAGGACCCTCTCCTACGAGCAGTACTTC
CASSSQTRTLSYEQYF
>TRBV27|TRBJ2-1|few|-
TGTGCCAGCAGTTTGTGGGGGGCGAGCTCCTACAATGAGCAGTTCTTC
CASSLWGASSYNEQFF
>TRBV6-1|TRBJ2-1|-|TRBD2
TGTGCCAGCGTCCGGCTAGCGGGGTACAATGAGCAGTTCTTC
CASVRLAGYNEQFF
>TRBV29-1|TRBJ2-7|-|-
TGCAGCGTTGTAGTGGGCCTCGACGAGTACTTC
CSVVVGLDEYF
>TRBV6-2/TRBV6-3|TRBJ1-1|-|TRBD1
TGTGCCAGCAGTTACCAGGGGGCGATTGAAGCTTTCTTT
CASSYQGAIEAFF
>TRBV19|TRBJ2-3|-|TRBD2
TGTGCCAGTAGTTTTGCTGTAGGCGGGGGGGGGAGAGATACGCAGTATTTT
CASSFAVGGGGRDTQYF
>TRBV3-1|TRBJ1-2|-|-
TGTGCCAGCAGCCAAGATAGTGCCTTGGGCTACACCTTC
CASSQDSALGYTF
>TRBV27|TRBJ1-5|few|-
TGTGCCAGCAGTAGCCGCGGGGGGGTCAGCAATCAGCCCCAGCATTTT
CASSSRGGVSNQPQHF
>TRBV7-9|TRBJ1-1|few|-
TGTGCCAGCAGCTTAAAGGGTGGGGACACTGAAGCTTTCTTT
CASSLKGGDTEAFF
>TRBV6-5|TRBJ1-5|few|-
TGTGCCAGCGGGTTCGGGGAGGGACAGCCCCAGCATTTT
CASGFGEGQPQHF
>TRBV25-1|TRBJ1-2|-|-
TGTGCCAGCAGTGGCTATGGGGGATTGGATGGCTACACCTTC
CASSGYGGLDGYTF
>TRBV12-3/TRBV12-4|TRBJ2-7|few|-
TGTGCCAGCAGTGGTCAGGAAGGGATCTACGAGCAGTACTTC
CASSGQEGIYEQYF
>TRBV14|TRBJ1-3|-|TRBD1
TGTGCCAGCAGCCTCTTCGGACAGGGGAAAAACACCATATATTTT
CASSLFGQGKNTIYF
>TRBV4-1|TRBJ2-5|few|TRBD1
TGCGCCAGCAGCCCCCGACAGGGAGAGACCCAGTACTTC
CASSPRQGETQYF
>TRBV7-6|TRBJ2-7|-|TRBD1
TGTGCCAGCAGCTTAGGTACCGAGACAGGGTGGTACCACGAGCAGTACTTC
CASSLGTETGWYHEQYF
>TRBV4-1|TRBJ2-2|-|-
TGCGCCAACAGCCAAGTACGGGGGCCGGACACCGGGGAGCTGTTTTTT
CANSQVRGPDTGELFF
>TRBV4-3|TRBJ2-1|-|-
TGCGCCAGCAGCCAAGACAGAAGCAATGAGCAGTTCTTC
CASSQDRSNEQFF
>TRBV7-3|TRBJ2-1|many|TRBD2
TGTGCCAGCAGCTTAATTGTAACTAGCGGAGACAATGAGCAGTTCTTC
CASSLIVTSGDNEQFF
>TRBV7-2|TRBJ2-1|many|-
TGTGCCAGCAGGCTTAGGGGGAGGAATGAGCAGTTCTTC
CASRLRGRNEQFF
>TRBV6-1|TRBJ2-4|-|-
TGTGCCAGCAATTACCGGGCCGCATACGAGCCCAAAAACATTCAGTACTTC
CASNYRAAYEPKNIQYF